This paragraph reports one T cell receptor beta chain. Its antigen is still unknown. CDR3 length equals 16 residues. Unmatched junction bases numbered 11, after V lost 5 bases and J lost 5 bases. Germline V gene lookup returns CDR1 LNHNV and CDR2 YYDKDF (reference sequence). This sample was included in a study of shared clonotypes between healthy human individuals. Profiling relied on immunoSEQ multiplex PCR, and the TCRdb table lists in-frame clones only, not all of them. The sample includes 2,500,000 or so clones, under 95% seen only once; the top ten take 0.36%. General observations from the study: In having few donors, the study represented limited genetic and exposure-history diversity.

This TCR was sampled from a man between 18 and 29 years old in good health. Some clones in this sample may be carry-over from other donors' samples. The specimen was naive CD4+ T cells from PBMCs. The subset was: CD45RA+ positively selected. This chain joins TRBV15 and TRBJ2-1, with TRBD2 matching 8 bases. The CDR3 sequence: CATSEGFTSGHNEQFF. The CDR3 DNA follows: TGTGCCACCAGCGAGGGGTTCACTAGCGGACACAATGAGCAGTTCTTC.